The entry below describes one T cell receptor (beta chain). This specimen belongs to a study of T cell changes during pregnancy in multiple sclerosis. Germline V gives CDR1 SGHTA, CDR2 FQGNSA. The V gene lost 1 base and the J gene lost 2 bases, with 12 bases spanning the gap. This CDR3 comprises 16 residues. TCRdb keeps only in-frame clones here, not all; method: immunoSEQ multiplex PCR. The profile shows roughly 60,000 clones, approximately 91% of them singletons. The TCR originated in a female donor with multiple sclerosis, enrolled in a pregnancy study. Sample: CD4+ T cells from peripheral blood mononuclear cells, taken in the first trimester of pregnancy. The genes are TRBV7-2 and TRBJ1-3, with D maybe TRBD1 (5 bases). This CDR3 is CASSLGGGGAGNTIYF. The DNA of the CDR3 is TGTGCCAGCAGCTTAGGGGGGGGAGGGGCTGGAAACACCATATATTTT.